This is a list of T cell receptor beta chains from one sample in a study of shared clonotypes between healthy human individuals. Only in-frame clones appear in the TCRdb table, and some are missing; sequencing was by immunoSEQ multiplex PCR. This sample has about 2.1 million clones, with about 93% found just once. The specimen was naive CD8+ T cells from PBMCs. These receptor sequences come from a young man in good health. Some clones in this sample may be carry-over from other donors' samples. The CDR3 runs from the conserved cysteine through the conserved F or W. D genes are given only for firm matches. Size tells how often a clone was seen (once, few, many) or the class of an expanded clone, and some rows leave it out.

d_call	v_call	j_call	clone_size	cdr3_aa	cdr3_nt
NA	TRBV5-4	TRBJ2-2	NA	CASSSGETGELFF	TGTGCCAGCAGCTCGGGGGAAACCGGGGAGCTGTTTTTT
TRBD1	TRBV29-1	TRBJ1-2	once	CSVPGQGGGGYTF	TGCAGCGTCCCGGGACAGGGGGGAGGAGGCTACACCTTC
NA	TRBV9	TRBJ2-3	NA	CASSVQQGMADTQYF	TGTGCCAGCAGCGTACAACAGGGAATGGCAGATACGCAGTATTTT
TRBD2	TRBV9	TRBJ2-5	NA	CASSVAGGGETQYF	TGTGCCAGCAGCGTAGCGGGAGGAGGGGAGACCCAGTACTTC
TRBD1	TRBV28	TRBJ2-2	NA	CASSGTGGSGELFF	TGTGCCAGCAGTGGGACAGGGGGCTCCGGGGAGCTGTTTTTT
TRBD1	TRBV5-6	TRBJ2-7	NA	CASSWDRGSYEQYF	TGTGCCAGCAGCTGGGACAGGGGGAGCTACGAGCAGTACTTC
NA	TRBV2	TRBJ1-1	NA	CATRPRGEAFF	TGTGCCACTCGTCCTCGTGGAGAAGCTTTCTTT
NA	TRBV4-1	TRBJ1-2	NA	CASSQGAANNYGYTF	TGCGCCAGCAGCCAAGGGGCGGCCAATAACTATGGCTACACCTTC
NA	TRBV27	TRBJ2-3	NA	CASSSSQGSDTQYF	TGTGCCAGCAGTTCCTCGCAAGGGTCAGATACGCAGTATTTT
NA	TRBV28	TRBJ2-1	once	CASRRTISSYNEQFF	TGTGCCAGCAGGAGGACAATTAGCTCCTACAATGAGCAGTTCTTC